The 30 T cell receptor beta chains given below trace back to one sample, sequenced in a study of molecular identifiers for immune sequencing clone quantification. A single record per CDR3 protein comes from TCRdb applying MiXCR to the PCR reads. Of 490,000 or so distinct CDR3 sequences listed, roughly 24% were seen once; the top ten hold around 0.8%. Material for sequencing was naive CD8+ T cells from blood, with Jurkat cell RNA spiked in. Subset: FACS-sorted CD8+CD4-CCR7+CD45RA+ naive T cells. The receptor set was obtained from a human donor in good health. Some libraries in this study had Jurkat cell RNA spiked in.

The gene calls are TRBV11-2 and TRBJ2-1; no clear D gene. Germline V gives CDR1 SGHAT, CDR2 FQNNGV. Deletions cut 0 bases from V and 6 bases from J, with 21 bases between. The CDR3 is made up of 18 amino acids. CDR3 sequence (DNA): TGTGCCAGCAGCTTAGATGTAAGAATGGCAGGCCTTTTCAATGAGCAGTTCTTC. Translation gives CASSLDVRMAGLFNEQFF.

There are many counts of this clonotype. The genes are TRBV6-2 or TRBV6-3 and TRBJ1-1; 7 bases line up with TRBD1. The V gene end was trimmed by 5 bases and the J gene end by 5 bases; junction bases not matched to a gene: 8. CDR1 is MNHEY, CDR2 SVGEGT, per germline. This CDR3 contains 14 residues. The CDR3 sequence is CASSKYRGETEAFF. The CDR3 DNA sequence: TGTGCCAGCAGTAAATACAGGGGTGAGACTGAAGCTTTCTTT.

The sample holds many counts of this clonotype. This rearrangement joins TRBV4-3 to TRBJ2-7; TRBD2 matches 9 bases. Germline CDR1 and CDR2: LGHNA and YSLEER. This CDR3 comprises 15 residues. The V and J ends lost 1 base and 4 bases, in that order; junction bases with no gene match: 5. CDR3 sequence reads: CASSQGLAGSYEQYF. The CDR3 DNA reads TGCGCCAGCAGCCAAGGGCTAGCGGGGTCTTACGAGCAGTACTTC.

As for this clonotype: A much larger clone sits a single nucleotide away, making a read error possible. The rearrangement links TRBV7-8 to TRBJ2-7; 10 bases agree with TRBD1. Per the germline V gene, CDR1 is SGHVS and CDR2 is FQNEAQ. The V and J ends lost 7 bases and 2 bases, in that order; junction bases with no gene match: 14. CDR3 length: 17 residues. CDR3 loop: CASTPSPGQGLAYEQYF. The CDR3 DNA reads as TGTGCCAGCACCCCCAGCCCGGGACAGGGGCTCGCCTACGAGCAGTACTTC.

This clonotype has only a few counts. This chain connects TRBV20-1 to TRBJ2-2; TRBD1 matches 9 bases. In germline, CDR1 is DFQATT, CDR2 SNEGSKA (reference sequence). The length of the CDR3 is 14 residues. Trimming removed 0 bases from V and 4 bases from J; junction bases left unmatched: 0. The CDR3 sequence is CSARETGGTGELFF. In DNA, the CDR3 is TGCAGTGCTAGAGAGACAGGGGGCACCGGGGAGCTGTTTTTT.

A remark on this clonotype: A much larger clone lies one base from this, so it may be a read error. This chain joins TRBV24-1 and TRBJ2-3; D unresolved. Trimming shortened V by 10 bases and J by 5 bases, and 15 bases separated the two germline ends. The CDR3 contains 13 residues. The germline V gene has CDR1 KGHDR and CDR2 SFDVKD. Here the CDR3 reads CATAGQCIDTQYF. The CDR3 region has the DNA TGTGCCACGGCCGGGCAGTGTATAGATACGCAGTATTTT.

This chain connects TRBV13 to TRBJ1-2, with TRBD1 as a possible D gene (6 bases). CDR1 is PRHDT and CDR2 is FYEKMQ in the germline V gene (reference sequence). Trimming pared 5 bases from V and 4 bases from J, leaving 17 bases between. This CDR3 is built from 15 residues. For the CDR3, the DNA is TGTGCCAGCAGCCAGAGACACTTAGGGGGCTATGGCTACACCTTC. Translating gives CASSQRHLGGYGYTF.

Comments on this clonotype: Just one base apart from a much larger clone, this may be a read error. This chain links TRBV7-9 with TRBJ1-2, with TRBD1 as a possible D gene (6 bases). The length of the CDR3 is 16 residues. CDR1 and CDR2 (germline): SEHNR, FQNEAQ (reference sequence). V was trimmed by 5 bases and J by 2 bases, leaving 18 bases between them. The CDR3 DNA reads as TGTGCCAGCAGCGGTAGCGGGCAGGGGCAGAACTATGGCTACACCTTC. Protein product: CASSGSGQGQNYGYTF.

This clonotype was observed many times. The chain couples TRBV3-1 to TRBJ2-2; D uncertain. The ends were cut back, 4 bases at V and 1 base at J, with 10 bases in the middle. This CDR3 contains 15 residues. CDR1 is LGHDT, CDR2 YNNKEL, per germline (reference sequence). The CDR3 DNA sequence: TGTGCCAGCAGCCGTTCGCTAGGGAACACCGGGGAGCTGTTTTTT. It yields the protein CASSRSLGNTGELFF.

The rearrangement links TRBV12-3 or TRBV12-4 to TRBJ2-5; D perhaps matches TRBD1 (5 bases). V lost 2 bases, J lost 2 bases, and 12 bases lay in between. The CDR3 is made up of 15 amino acids. CDR3 region: CASSLNPPGQETQYF. The CDR3 DNA reads as TGTGCCAGCAGTTTAAATCCTCCAGGGCAAGAGACCCAGTACTTC.

There are a few counts of this clonotype. The rearrangement links TRBV7-9 to TRBJ1-4; D remains ambiguous. V lost 5 bases and J lost 0, with 10 bases in between. The V gene's germline CDR1 is SEHNR and CDR2 FQNEAQ (reference sequence). CDR3 size: 15 residues. DNA for the CDR3: TGTGCCAGCAGCGTCCTAGACGCAACTAATGAAAAACTGTTTTTT. It yields the protein CASSVLDATNEKLFF.

The chain links TRBV2 to TRBJ2-3, with TRBD2 matching over 12 bases. Germline CDR1 and CDR2: SNHLY and FYNNEI. CDR3 size: 17 residues. Trimming cost V 7 bases and J 0 bases; bases outside gene matches: 8. The CDR3 bases are TGTGCCAGCACCACGGGACTAGCGGGTCCGAGCACAGATACGCAGTATTTT. Residues: CASTTGLAGPSTDTQYF.

This clonotype was picked up a small number of times. The genes are TRBV5-6 and TRBJ2-7, with 7 bases that match TRBD1. CDR3 size: 14 residues. Germline V gives CDR1 SGHDT, CDR2 YYEEEE. Germline trimming cut 4 bases from V and 7 bases from J; bases unmatched to any gene: 11. This CDR3 is CASSPSTGPGEQYF. CDR3 nucleotides: TGTGCCAGCAGCCCATCGACAGGGCCGGGGGAGCAGTACTTC.

Ten or more counts support this clonotype. The chain carries TRBV29-1 and TRBJ2-7; D ambiguous. CDR3 length equals 11 residues. CDR1 and CDR2 from the germline V gene are SQVTM and ANQGSEA. The germline V and J ends were trimmed by 7 bases and 2 bases, with 9 bases remaining between them. CDR3: CSGETAYEQYF. CDR3 nucleotides: TGCAGCGGGGAAACTGCCTACGAGCAGTACTTC.

On this clonotype: At one of its ends the junction is not consistent with the germline gene, which may arise from a read error. The V call is TRBV12-3 or TRBV12-4, the J call TRBJ2-7, with TRBD1 identical over 9 bases. The CDR3 runs to 13 residues. The CDR3 nucleotides read TGTGCCAGCAGCCCGGGACAGGGCGGGGCGCCGTCCTTC. Residues: CASSPGQGGAPSF.

This clonotype was counted between two and nine times. The CDR3: CASSLGQTNSNQPQHF. The CDR3 DNA follows: TGTGCCAGCAGCTTAGGTCAGACGAATAGCAATCAGCCCCAGCATTTT. J is TRBJ1-5 and V is TRBV7-9; the D is unclear. This CDR3 comprises 16 residues. The germline gives CDR1 SEHNR, CDR2 FQNEAQ (reference sequence). The V end was cut by 1 base, the J end by 0 bases, with 10 bases between. The entire variable domain, with the rest obtained from reference TRBV7-9 and TRBJ1-5, is as follows: DTGVSQNPRHKITKRGQNVTFRCDPISEHNRLYWYRQTLGQGPEFLTYFQNEAQLEKSRLLSDRFSAERPKGSFSTLEIQRTEQGDSAMYLCASSLGQTNSNQPQHFGDGTRLSIL.

This clonotype showed up many times. The V call is TRBV7-9, the J call TRBJ2-5; D perhaps matches TRBD1 (6 bases). V was cut by 6 bases and J by 4 bases, with 15 bases left in between. The CDR3 totals 14 residues. The germline V gene encodes CDR1 SEHNR and CDR2 FQNEAQ (reference sequence). This CDR3 is CASRIQGERETQYF. DNA of the CDR3: TGTGCCAGCAGAATACAGGGTGAACGAGAGACCCAGTACTTC.

The J gene is TRBJ1-2, the V gene TRBV11-2; a weak D match, TRBD1 (5 bases). The V end was cut by 5 bases, the J end by 3 bases, with 16 bases between. The CDR3 loop spans 15 amino acids. CDR1 SGHAT and CDR2 FQNNGV come from the germline V gene. This chain's CDR3 is CASSIHTGGYYGYTF. The CDR3 DNA sequence: TGTGCCAGCAGCATCCACACCGGGGGATACTATGGCTACACCTTC.

In its sample, this clonotype was seen a few times. The V and J genes are TRBV5-1 and TRBJ2-7; perhaps TRBD1 as D (6 bases). Looked up from germline, CDR1 is SGHRS and CDR2 is YFSETQ. The CDR3 runs to 14 residues. The V end was cut by 4 bases, the J end by 3 bases, with 14 bases between. CDR3 amino acids: CASSHRQADYEQYF. The CDR3 coding sequence is TGCGCCAGCAGCCATCGACAGGCCGACTACGAGCAGTACTTC.

This clonotype occurred many times. V usage is TRBV20-1 and J usage is TRBJ2-7; D is undetermined. Germline V gene lookup returns CDR1 DFQATT and CDR2 SNEGSKA (reference sequence). Trimming stripped 3 bases from V and 5 bases from J, with 17 bases between. The CDR3 has 14 residues. CDR3 protein: CSASPRRQTHEQYF. CDR3 sequence (DNA): TGCAGTGCTAGTCCCCGGCGGCAGACCCACGAGCAGTACTTC.

The chain uses TRBV4-1 and TRBJ2-7; 10 positions agree with TRBD2. Trimming cost V 3 bases and J 4 bases; bases outside gene matches: 6. The CDR3 length is 15 residues. Germline V gives CDR1 MGHRA, CDR2 YSYEKL. CDR3 in amino acids: CASSQTSGRTYEQYF. The CDR3 nucleotides read TGCGCCAGCAGCCAGACTAGCGGGCGGACTTACGAGCAGTACTTC.

The chain carries TRBV4-1 and TRBJ1-1; 7 bases agree with TRBD1. V lost 8 bases and J lost 5; bases outside the gene matches: 17. Germline V gene sequence: CDR1 MGHRA, CDR2 YSYEKL. This CDR3 spans 16 amino acids. The CDR3 protein is CASGISAGGVRTEAFF. Here the CDR3 DNA reads TGCGCCAGCGGAATCAGTGCAGGGGGGGTAAGGACTGAAGCTTTCTTT.

This clonotype was recorded at least ten times. V and J are TRBV19 and TRBJ1-6; D is unclear. Germline-derived CDR1 and CDR2 are LNHDA and SQIVND (reference sequence). Between the trimmed V and J ends, which lost 3 bases and 5 bases, there was a span of 8 bases. This CDR3 contains 14 residues. The CDR3 loop reads CASSIDQDNSPLHF. CDR3 nucleotides: TGTGCCAGTAGTATCGACCAGGATAATTCACCCCTCCACTTT.

This clonotype came up many times. The V call is TRBV4-3, the J call TRBJ2-2; D unclear. V lost 3 bases and J 4 bases, leaving 6 bases between the germline ends. CDR3 length equals 13 residues. Per germline, CDR1 LGHNA and CDR2 YSLEER. DNA of the CDR3: TGCGCCAGCAGCCAGACAATCACCGGGGAGCTGTTTTTT. This sequence encodes CASSQTITGELFF.

This clonotype was detected a few times. The chain combines TRBV2 with TRBJ2-3; no reliable D call. CDR1 is SNHLY and CDR2 is FYNNEI in the germline V gene. Between the trimmed V and J ends, which lost 4 bases and 2 bases, there was a span of 10 bases. There are 14 residues in the CDR3. The CDR3 nucleotides read TGTGCCAGCAGTGCCCTGTTGGACACAGATACGCAGTATTTT. Translated, it gives CASSALLDTDTQYF.

The chain links TRBV11-2 to TRBJ2-7; 7 bases agree with TRBD1. This CDR3 spans 13 amino acids. Germline V gene sequence: CDR1 SGHAT, CDR2 FQNNGV. The trim removed 6 bases at V and 1 base at J, leaving 3 bases unmatched. CDR3 amino acids: CASSKGQSYEQYF. CDR3 bases: TGTGCCAGCAGTAAGGGACAGTCCTACGAGCAGTACTTC.

This clonotype came up many times. The V call is TRBV11-2, the J call TRBJ2-6, with D unclear. Germline CDR1 SGHAT, CDR2 FQNNGV. V was cut by 2 bases and J by 2 bases, with 10 bases left in between. The CDR3 is 16 amino acids. The DNA for the CDR3 is TGTGCCAGCAGCTTATGGGCTGGGGCTGGGGCCAACGTCCTGACTTTC. It codes for CASSLWAGAGANVLTF.

In this sample, this clonotype turned up a few times. The rearrangement joins TRBV20-1 to TRBJ2-7; D is possibly TRBD1 (6 bases). CDR1 and CDR2 (germline): DFQATT, SNEGSKA (reference sequence). V shed 2 bases and J shed 3 bases, with 8 bases lying between them. The CDR3 sequence is 12 residues long. Here the CDR3 reads CSARLQGYEQYF. The CDR3 DNA reads TGCAGTGCTAGACTACAGGGCTACGAGCAGTACTTC.

The gene calls are TRBV5-3 and TRBJ2-5; D gene ambiguous. Being an ORF, TRBV5-3 has a function that is uncertain. V shed 8 bases and J shed 5 bases, with 16 bases lying between them. The CDR3 runs to 13 residues. CDR3 loop: CASSPEVEETQYF. For the CDR3, the DNA is TGTGCCAGCAGCCCCGAGGTGGAGGAGACCCAGTACTTC.

There are many counts of this clonotype. The CDR3 loop is CASRIVQGQHEQYF. CDR3 in DNA: TGTGCCAGCAGGATTGTTCAGGGGCAACACGAGCAGTACTTC. V gene TRBV6-5 combines with J gene TRBJ2-7; D may be TRBD1 (6 bases). CDR1 and CDR2 from the germline V gene are MNHEY and SVGAGI. CDR3 length: 14 amino acids. Trimming left V 6 bases short and J 5 bases short, with 17 bases between.